This T cell receptor beta chain emerged from a study of shared T cell receptors in the human thymus. Germline CDR1 and CDR2: SEHNR and FQNEAQ (reference sequence). Trimming took off 5 bases at V and 8 bases at J, with 17 bases between the two ends. The CDR3 spans 14 residues. Repertoires were generated with immunoSEQ multiplex PCR, while TCRdb's copy carries only in-frame clones and drops some. The sample consists of hundreds of thousands of clones, more than 70% of them appearing once. The data were also submitted as part of a second study, on human thymus T cells. This second study says: Infants served as donors; they were healthy and Finnish and were having corrective surgery for congenital heart defects. Resections from corrective heart surgery supplied the thymus tissue. Thymic as well as blood repertoires seemed to favor certain V and J genes unevenly. Related studies noted strongly shared thymic repertoires across unrelated people.

The sample consisted of thymocytes. This receptor was taken from a boy in the first two years of life with a congenital heart defect. The rearrangement uses TRBV7-9 and TRBJ2-3, with D unclear. The CDR3 region has the DNA TGTGCCAGCAGCCTACCCCTAGTCGGCGGTACGCAGTATTTT. It yields the protein CASSLPLVGGTQYF.